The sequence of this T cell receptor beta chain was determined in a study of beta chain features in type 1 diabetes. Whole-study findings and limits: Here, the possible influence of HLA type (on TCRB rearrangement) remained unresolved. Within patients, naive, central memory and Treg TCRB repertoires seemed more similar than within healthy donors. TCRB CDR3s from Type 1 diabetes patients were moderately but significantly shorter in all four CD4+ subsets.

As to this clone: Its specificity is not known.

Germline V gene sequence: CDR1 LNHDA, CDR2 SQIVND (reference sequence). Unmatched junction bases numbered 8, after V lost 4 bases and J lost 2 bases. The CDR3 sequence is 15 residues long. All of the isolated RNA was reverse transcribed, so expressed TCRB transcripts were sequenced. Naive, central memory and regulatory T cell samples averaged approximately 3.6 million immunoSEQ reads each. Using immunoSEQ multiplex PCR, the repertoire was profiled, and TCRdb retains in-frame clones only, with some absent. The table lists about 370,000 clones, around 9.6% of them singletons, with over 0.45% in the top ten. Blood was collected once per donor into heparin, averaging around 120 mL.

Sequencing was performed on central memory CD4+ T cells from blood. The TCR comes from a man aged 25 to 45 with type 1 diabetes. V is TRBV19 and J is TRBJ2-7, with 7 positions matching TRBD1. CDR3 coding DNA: TGTGCCAGTAGTAAAACAGGGGCAACGGCCTACGAGCAGTACTTC. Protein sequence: CASSKTGATAYEQYF.